Following are 28 T cell receptor beta chains from one sample sequenced in a study of blood T cell repertoires in COVID-19. Generated by immunoSEQ multiplex PCR, the TCRdb table keeps only in-frame clones and is missing some. Among around 120,000 clones listed, roughly 90% were seen once. Source material: peripheral blood. The receptors originated from a man in his forties or fifties with active COVID-19.

The chain links TRBV27 to TRBJ2-3; possible D gene TRBD1, 5 bases. V was shortened by 7 bases and J by 0 bases, with 17 bases between the two germline ends. Germline CDR1 is MNHEY and CDR2 is SMNVEV (reference sequence). This CDR3 comprises 16 residues. CDR3 residues: CASKIFRRQSTDTQYF. The CDR3 DNA is TGTGCCAGCAAAATTTTCCGAAGACAGAGCACAGATACGCAGTATTTT.

The chain combines TRBV6-4 with TRBJ2-3; possible D gene TRBD2, 6 bases. The CDR3 totals 15 residues. The V gene's germline CDR1 is MRHNA and CDR2 SNTAGT. V shed 4 bases and J shed 0 bases, with 11 bases lying between them. The CDR3 loop reads CASSVDGGSTDTQYF. CDR3 DNA: TGTGCCAGCAGTGTCGACGGGGGAAGCACAGATACGCAGTATTTT.

V is TRBV5-5 and J is TRBJ1-2, with D maybe TRBD1 (5 bases). The CDR3 has 13 amino acids. The V end was cut by 0 bases, the J end by 6 bases, with 9 bases between. Germline-derived CDR1 and CDR2 are SGHKS and YYEKEE (reference sequence). Written as DNA, the CDR3 is TGTGCCAGCAGCTTGGGCAGGGCGGATGGCTACACCTTC. Amino acid sequence: CASSLGRADGYTF.

The V gene is TRBV5-1, the J gene TRBJ2-1; TRBD1 aligns across 7 bases. The CDR3 consists of 14 residues. CDR1 and CDR2 from the germline V gene are SGHRS and YFSETQ. J lost 5 bases, V lost 1 base, and 3 bases had no gene match. CDR3: CASSLTGANNEQFF. The CDR3 bases are TGCGCCAGCAGCTTGACAGGGGCAAACAATGAGCAGTTCTTC.

The chain links TRBV5-6 to TRBJ2-5; the D gene is possibly TRBD2 (6 bases). The CDR3 is 16 amino acids. Trimming cost V 0 bases and J 5 bases, with 17 bases left between them. The germline V gene encodes CDR1 SGHDT and CDR2 YYEEEE. CDR3 sequence reads: CASSLVGGMERETQYF. The DNA for the CDR3 is TGTGCCAGCAGCTTGGTAGGCGGGATGGAAAGGGAGACCCAGTACTTC.

The CDR3, as DNA: TGTGCCACCATGCGAGCGGGAGACTCCTACAATGAGCAGTTCTTC. Protein sequence: CATMRAGDSYNEQFF. The chain carries TRBV24-1 and TRBJ2-1, with 8 bases fitting TRBD2. V dropped 8 bases and J dropped 0; count of bases not matched to a gene: 5. CDR3 length equals 15 residues. The V gene's germline CDR1 is KGHDR and CDR2 SFDVKD.

The chain employs TRBV18 and TRBJ2-7; 7 bases match TRBD1. The length of the CDR3 is 15 residues. V was clipped by 2 bases and J by 3 bases; unmatched bases: 7. Germline V gives CDR1 KGHSH, CDR2 LQKENI. The CDR3: CASSPNRGQIYEQYV. The CDR3 DNA is TGTGCCAGCTCACCAAATAGGGGACAGATCTACGAGCAGTACGTC.

This chain joins TRBV27 and TRBJ2-5; D remains unclear. This CDR3 spans 12 amino acids. Germline CDR1 MNHEY, CDR2 SMNVEV (reference sequence). CDR3 nucleotide sequence: TGTTCTATGGTCGCTGTATGGGAGACCCAGTACTTC. Translation gives CSMVAVWETQYF.

V is TRBV18 and J is TRBJ2-7; 9 bases align to TRBD2. This CDR3 region has 16 residues. Trimming cost V 6 bases and J 2 bases; bases outside gene matches: 11. Germline CDR1 reads KGHSH; CDR2 reads LQKENI. The CDR3 DNA is TGTGCCAGCTCCCCTTCATTATTAGCGGGGGCCTACGAGCAGTACTTC. Translated, it gives CASSPSLLAGAYEQYF. The full variable domain, its missing parts supplied by reference TRBV18 and TRBJ2-7, is NAGVMQNPRHLVRRRGQEARLRCSPMKGHSHVYWYRQLPEEGLKFMVYLQKENIIDESGMPKERFSAEFPKEGPSILRIQQVVRGDSAAYFCASSPSLLAGAYEQYFGPGTRLTVT.

This CDR3 reads CASSPTSGGYNEQFF. The CDR3 nucleotides read TGTGCCAGCAGCCCGACTAGCGGGGGGTACAATGAGCAGTTCTTC. The chain couples TRBV9 to TRBJ2-1; 13 bases match TRBD2. Germline values: CDR1 SGDLS, CDR2 YYNGEE. With V trimmed by 4 bases and J by 4 bases, 2 bases remained unmatched. The length of the CDR3 is 15 residues. Complete variable domain (other parts from reference TRBV9 and TRBJ2-1): DSGVTQTPKHLITATGQRVTLRCSPRSGDLSVYWYQQSLDQGLQFLIQYYNGEERAKGNILERFSAQQFPDLHSELNLSSLELGDSALYFCASSPTSGGYNEQFFGPGTRLTVL.

The V gene is TRBV4-1, the J gene TRBJ1-1, with 9 nucleotides matching TRBD1. The length of the CDR3 is 16 residues. Trimming cost V 2 bases and J 7 bases; bases outside gene matches: 11. The germline CDR1 and CDR2 sequences are MGHRA and YSYEKL. The CDR3 protein is CASSQPSGGQGVEAFF. CDR3 nucleotide sequence: TGCGCCAGCAGCCAACCCTCGGGGGGACAGGGAGTTGAAGCTTTCTTT.

The J gene is TRBJ1-2, the V gene TRBV6-5, with 7 positions matching TRBD1. V shed 5 bases, J shed 7 bases, and the junction held 4 bases outside the gene matches. Per the germline V gene, CDR1 is MNHEY and CDR2 is SVGAGI. This CDR3 has 12 amino acids. DNA for the CDR3: TGTGCCAGCAGTCCCGGGACAGTTGGCTACACCTTC. It yields the protein CASSPGTVGYTF.

The chain couples TRBV5-4 to TRBJ1-4; 7 nucleotides line up with TRBD1. The CDR3 spans 17 residues. J lost 8 bases, V lost 2 bases, and 15 bases had no gene match. Germline V lookup: CDR1 SGHNT, CDR2 YYREEE (reference sequence). The CDR3 DNA reads TGTGCCAGCAGCTTAACCGTTACGGGACAGTGGGGGGAAAAACTGTTTTTT. This encodes CASSLTVTGQWGEKLFF.

The chain links TRBV7-9 to TRBJ1-1, with 10 bases matching TRBD1. This CDR3 is 14 amino acids long. Germline V gene data show CDR1 as SEHNR and CDR2 as FQNEAQ (reference sequence). The V segment lost 4 bases and the J segment 5 bases; nucleotides outside the gene matches: 4. CDR3 sequence reads: CASSSTGGWTEAFF. The CDR3 region has the DNA TGTGCCAGCAGCTCGACAGGGGGCTGGACTGAAGCTTTCTTT.

This chain connects TRBV12-3 or TRBV12-4 to TRBJ2-7; D may be TRBD1 (5 bases). CDR3 length equals 12 residues. V was cut by 2 bases and J by 6 bases, with 8 bases left in between. CDR3 sequence (DNA): TGTGCCAGCAGTTTATGGGGCGCCGAGCAGTACGTC. This gives the protein CASSLWGAEQYV.

V usage is TRBV4-2 and J usage is TRBJ2-1; 11 bases fit TRBD2. The germline gives CDR1 LGHNA, CDR2 YNFKEQ. After removal of 0 bases from V and 6 bases from J, the junction contained 7 bases not matched to a gene. The CDR3 extends over 17 amino acids. CDR3 coding DNA: TGTGCCAGCAGCCAAGATCTAGCGGGAGGATCCCTCAATGAGCAGTTCTTC. Translating gives CASSQDLAGGSLNEQFF.

In this sample, this clone turned up once. The rearrangement uses TRBV2 and TRBJ2-6; 9 nucleotides line up with TRBD1. J was trimmed by 1 base and V by 7 bases; bases with no gene match: 14. The CDR3 runs 19 residues. Germline V gives CDR1 SNHLY, CDR2 FYNNEI. The CDR3 sequence is CASMYTRRQGDSGANVLTF. In DNA form, the CDR3 reads TGTGCCAGCATGTACACCCGGAGACAGGGGGATTCTGGGGCCAACGTCCTGACTTTC.

The gene calls are TRBV6-1 and TRBJ2-5; D possibly corresponds to TRBD1 (5 bases). Germline V gives CDR1 MNHNS, CDR2 SASEGT. This CDR3 has 15 amino acids. Trimming cost V 2 bases and J 5 bases, with 15 bases left between them. The CDR3 spells CASSERGSSSETQYF. The CDR3 DNA reads as TGTGCCAGCAGTGAAAGGGGTTCTAGTTCGGAGACCCAGTACTTC.

This rearrangement joins TRBV12-3 or TRBV12-4 to TRBJ1-2; D uncertain. The V and J ends lost 3 bases and 2 bases respectively, with 7 bases between them. The CDR3 sequence is 13 residues long. In DNA form, the CDR3 reads TGTGCCAGCAGTTTGAGTCACAACTATGGCTACACCTTC. Protein: CASSLSHNYGYTF.

The rearrangement links TRBV5-1 to TRBJ2-1; D is perhaps TRBD1 (6 bases). CDR3 length equals 14 residues. Trimming cost V 4 bases and J 3 bases, with 11 bases left between them. Per germline, CDR1 SGHRS and CDR2 YFSETQ. The CDR3 DNA follows: TGCGCCAGCAGCATTGGACAGAGCTACAATGAGCAGTTCTTC. Protein sequence: CASSIGQSYNEQFF.

The chain employs TRBV15 and TRBJ2-4; D not certain. The V and J ends lost 1 base and 7 bases respectively, with 11 bases between them. Per the germline V gene, CDR1 is LNHNV and CDR2 is YYDKDF (reference sequence). The CDR3 loop spans 14 amino acids. Here the CDR3 DNA reads TGTGCCACCAGCAGAGTCGAGACTGGGAACATTCAGTACTTC. Protein: CATSRVETGNIQYF.

This clone came up once. This sequence joins TRBV6-5 and TRBJ2-3, with TRBD2 as a possible D gene (6 bases). The CDR3 is 15 residues long. CDR1 is MNHEY, CDR2 SVGAGI, per germline. V was trimmed by 2 bases and J by 2 bases, leaving 11 bases between them. This CDR3 is CASSYKAGNTDTQYF. The DNA of the CDR3 is TGTGCCAGCAGTTACAAGGCGGGGAACACAGATACGCAGTATTTT.

This clone was picked up a small number of times. The CDR3 is CASVRGLDQPQHF. Written as DNA, the CDR3 is TGTGCCAGTGTCAGGGGGCTGGATCAGCCCCAGCATTTT. V is TRBV19 and J is TRBJ1-5, with TRBD1 matching 8 bases. Germline V CDR1 and CDR2: LNHDA, SQIVND (reference sequence). The CDR3 has 13 amino acids. Germline trimming cut 8 bases from V and 5 bases from J; bases unmatched to any gene: 5.

Notes on this clone: The sample contains more than one DNA sequence encoding this CDR3. This chain uses TRBV18 with TRBJ1-1, with 7 bases lining up with TRBD1. Germline V gives CDR1 KGHSH, CDR2 LQKENI. The V and J ends lost 3 bases and 3 bases, in that order; junction bases with no gene match: 1. The length of the CDR3 is 13 residues. The CDR3 region is CASSPTGDTEAFF. In DNA, the CDR3 is TGTGCCAGCTCACCTACAGGGGACACTGAAGCTTTCTTT.

The chain couples TRBV6-6 to TRBJ2-1; 8 bases line up with TRBD1. Germline-derived CDR1 and CDR2 are MNHNY and SVGAGI (reference sequence). V shed 8 bases and J 0 bases; nucleotides not matched to a gene: 0. CDR3 length: 13 amino acids. The CDR3 spells CASDRGSYNEQFF. For the CDR3, the DNA is TGTGCCAGCGACAGGGGCTCCTACAATGAGCAGTTCTTC.

J is TRBJ2-2 and V is TRBV4-2, with TRBD2 identical over 9 bases. The CDR3 covers 17 residues. Trimming removed 0 bases from V and 5 bases from J; junction bases left unmatched: 7. The germline gives CDR1 LGHNA, CDR2 YNFKEQ. This CDR3 reads CASSQDRSGGRTGELFF. The CDR3 DNA sequence: TGTGCCAGCAGCCAAGACAGGAGCGGGGGGAGGACCGGGGAGCTGTTTTTT.

This sequence joins TRBV14 and TRBJ1-3; D unresolved. The CDR3 contains 16 residues. CDR1 and CDR2 from the germline V gene are SGHDN and FVKESK. Trimming shortened V by 2 bases and J by 0 bases, and 11 bases separated the two germline ends. The CDR3 sequence: CASSQRVSYSGNTIYF. DNA for the CDR3: TGTGCCAGCAGCCAACGGGTTTCCTACTCTGGAAACACCATATATTTT.

This chain connects TRBV4-1 to TRBJ2-1, with TRBD2 as a possible D gene (6 bases). Germline V CDR1 and CDR2: MGHRA, YSYEKL. The CDR3 has 15 residues. With 1 base removed from V and 4 bases from J, the gap between germline ends came to 11 bases. For the CDR3, the DNA is TGCGCCAGCAGCCAAGGGTCGGGGGAGTACAATGAGCAGTTCTTC. This codes for CASSQGSGEYNEQFF.